This TCR beta chain was retrieved from a study of beta chain features in type 1 diabetes (dated by TCRdb to between 2017 and 2018). Study-level background: Patients and healthy donors did not differ in mean age, gender distribution, total cell number or subset yield. Across all samples, around 100 million sorted cells were examined, and cell number per subset correlated strongly with RNA yield. In the study, TCRB repertoires of sorted circulating CD4+ T cell subsets from recently diagnosed type 1 diabetes patients were compared with those of matched healthy donors. Regulatory and stem cell-like memory subsets were obtained from only 8 patients and roughly eight healthy donors, while naive and central memory subsets were obtained from all 30 or so donors. What the authors observed across the whole study: Because cDNA was sequenced instead of genomic DNA, activated cells with high expression could be over-represented, although the groups did not differ in activation or CD3 levels. In all four CD4+ subsets, TCRB CDR3 length was moderately but significantly shorter in type 1 diabetes patients. Because small numbers of individuals were included in the HLA sub-analyses, any influence of HLA type on TCRB rearrangement was left unresolved. Naive, central memory and regulatory TCRB repertoires appeared to be more similar among patients than among healthy donors. PCR may preferentially amplify shorter templates, but because patient and control samples were amplified and corrected together, any resulting skew would affect both groups equally. Patients with type 1 diabetes made fewer insertions and deleted more nucleotides at VDJ recombination sites, implying thymic rearrangement abnormalities.

Details on this clone: It lacks a known antigen. With only one base between it and a far larger clone, this is likely a read error.

The entire amount of isolated RNA was reverse transcribed using the High Capacity cDNA Reverse Transcription Kit, so the sequenced TCRB transcripts were expressed ones. Naive, central memory and regulatory T cell samples underwent deep immunoSEQ sequencing, averaging around 3.7 million total reads per sample. Sorted cells were lysed in RLT buffer, and RNA was extracted using DNase-treated RNeasy Micro or Mini kits according to cell number. To prevent cross-contamination, every cell subset was processed on its own, while patient and healthy donor samples were processed together. Using the immunoSEQ multiplex PCR, TCRB sequences were amplified from cDNA into 87-bp fragments spanning the CDR3 region. Amplicons were sequenced on the Illumina HiSeq platform. As for the original processing: PCR bias was corrected computationally using synthetic template baselines, and reads within Hamming distance 2 were collapsed, with unmergeable singletons discarded. Reads were aligned against IMGT to assign V, D and J genes, CDR3 length and insertions or deletions at six rearrangement sites. Clonotype counts were normalized to sorted cell number within each subset before computing true diversity and Gini coefficients with the tcR R package. Repertoire sharing was quantified using the overlap coefficient calculated on TCRB nucleotide sequences. In its TCRdb copy, this immuneACCESS table keeps in-frame sequences only and misses some clones. Where compared with another copy, unresolved V genes explain less than half of these, and the others have no known cause. V, J and clone size are those of that table, while D and trimming were read from the DNA. The sample contains about 210,000 clones, approximately 10% of them found a single time. The ten largest clones take up over 1% of the sample.

Each donor gave one peripheral blood draw, averaging roughly 120 mL, which was collected into heparinised tubes. A BD FACSAria II and a panel including CD45RO, CCR7, CD25, CD127, CD95 and CD27 were used to sort naive, central memory, regulatory and stem cell-like memory CD4+ T cells. Purity was above 95% for every sorted population. PBMCs were separated immediately by Lymphoprep density gradient centrifugation and were stained directly, without being cultured. So that batch effects would be minimized, each experiment stained and sorted samples in pairs, pairing one healthy donor with one patient. Deletion took 7 bases off V and 6 bases off J, with a span of 16 bases between the germline ends. From the germline V gene, CDR1 is SQVTM and CDR2 is ANQGSEA. From its cysteine to its phenylalanine, the CDR3 spans 12 amino acids. The retained sequence is limited to the CDR3, 36 bases, with the frame set at the first base.

The sample was central memory CD4+ T cells from blood. This TCR came from a man younger than 30 in good health. In this chain, TRBV29-1 is recombined with TRBJ2-7; TRBD2 might be the D gene, on 5 matching bases. The nucleotide sequence is given as TGCAGCGGTGGGGAGACCCGGCTCGAGCAGTACTTC. Its translation is CSGGETRLEQYF.